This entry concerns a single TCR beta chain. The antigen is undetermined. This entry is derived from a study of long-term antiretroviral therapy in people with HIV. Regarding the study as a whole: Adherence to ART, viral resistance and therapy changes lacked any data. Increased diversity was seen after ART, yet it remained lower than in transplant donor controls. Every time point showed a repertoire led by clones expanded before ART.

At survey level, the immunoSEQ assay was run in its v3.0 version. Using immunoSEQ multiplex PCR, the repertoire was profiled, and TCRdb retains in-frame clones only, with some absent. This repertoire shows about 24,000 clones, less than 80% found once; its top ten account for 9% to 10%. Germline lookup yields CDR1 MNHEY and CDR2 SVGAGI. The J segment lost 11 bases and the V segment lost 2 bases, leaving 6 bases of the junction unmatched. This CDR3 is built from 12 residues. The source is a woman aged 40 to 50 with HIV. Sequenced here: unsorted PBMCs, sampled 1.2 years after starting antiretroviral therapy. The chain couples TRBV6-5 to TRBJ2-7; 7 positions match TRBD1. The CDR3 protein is CASSYDRVKEYF. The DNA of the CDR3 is TGTGCCAGCAGTTACGACAGGGTCAAGGAGTACTTC.